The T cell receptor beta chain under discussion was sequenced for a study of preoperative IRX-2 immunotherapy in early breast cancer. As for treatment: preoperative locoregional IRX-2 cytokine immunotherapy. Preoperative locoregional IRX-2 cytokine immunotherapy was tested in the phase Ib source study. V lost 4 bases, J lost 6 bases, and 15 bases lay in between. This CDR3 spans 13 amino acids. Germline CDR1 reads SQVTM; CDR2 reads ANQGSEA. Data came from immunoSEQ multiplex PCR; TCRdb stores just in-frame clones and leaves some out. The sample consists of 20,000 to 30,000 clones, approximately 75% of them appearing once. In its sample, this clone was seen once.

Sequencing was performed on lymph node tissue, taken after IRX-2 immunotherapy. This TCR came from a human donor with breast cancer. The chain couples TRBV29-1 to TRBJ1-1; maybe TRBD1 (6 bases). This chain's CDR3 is CSVGSGVDAEAFF. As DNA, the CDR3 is TGCAGCGTTGGGTCAGGGGTGGATGCTGAAGCTTTCTTT.